This T cell receptor (beta chain) was recovered during a study of cytomegalovirus exposure and HLA in healthy donors. Points from the study as a whole: Later analysis demonstrated an association between a missense DCLRE1C variant and TCR beta V- and J-gene trimming.

Losses at the gene ends were 3 bases for V and 2 bases for J; bases not matched to a gene: 5. The germline CDR1 and CDR2 sequences are SGHTS and YDEGEE. The CDR3 covers 15 residues. 60 Vbeta and 13 Jbeta primers were used in PCR. Produced via immunoSEQ multiplex PCR; TCRdb's table is partial and in-frame only. The repertoire holds about 190,000 clones, roughly 80% seen once, with 2% to 3% in the top ten. As regards this clone: Antigen unknown.

These donors counted as nominally healthy when sampled, but unrecorded immune exposures were likely. Sequenced: PBMCs. The chain uses TRBV5-8 and TRBJ2-3, with 8 bases that match TRBD2. The receptor's source is a woman in her fifties or sixties in good health and CMV-seropositive. CDR3 residues: CASSYTSGDTDTQYF. CDR3 DNA sequence: TGTGCCAGCAGCTATACTAGCGGCGACACAGATACGCAGTATTTT.